The subject of this entry is one TCR beta chain. No antigen is known for it. This specimen belongs to a study of coeliac disease. Study-level background: Coeliac patients had active, refractory type I, or gluten-free-diet-controlled disease. Refractory type I: diet-unresponsive over 12 months, with immunophenotypically normal intraepithelial cells. Without high-resolution HLA typing, biased TRBV7-2 usage was examined as a proof of principle. Study-wide findings and caveats: Unbiased detection of gliadin-specific T cells was judged not feasible with this approach.

The assay was immunoSEQ multiplex PCR, and TCRdb's table has in-frame clones only and misses some. Among about 3,700 clones, almost 70% were seen once, and the ten largest hold 7% to 9%. From germline, CDR1 is SGHRS and CDR2 YFSETQ. The V gene end was trimmed by 6 bases and the J gene end by 5 bases; junction bases not matched to a gene: 11. This CDR3 region has 15 residues. Input material: intraepithelial lymphocytes from the gut. This TCR was recovered from a man under 40 with celiac disease. V is TRBV5-1 and J is TRBJ2-5; 9 bases are shared with TRBD2. In nucleotides, the CDR3 is TGCGCCAGCAACCCCGCGGGGGGGCCACGTGAGACCCAGTACTTC. Encoded protein: CASNPAGGPRETQYF.